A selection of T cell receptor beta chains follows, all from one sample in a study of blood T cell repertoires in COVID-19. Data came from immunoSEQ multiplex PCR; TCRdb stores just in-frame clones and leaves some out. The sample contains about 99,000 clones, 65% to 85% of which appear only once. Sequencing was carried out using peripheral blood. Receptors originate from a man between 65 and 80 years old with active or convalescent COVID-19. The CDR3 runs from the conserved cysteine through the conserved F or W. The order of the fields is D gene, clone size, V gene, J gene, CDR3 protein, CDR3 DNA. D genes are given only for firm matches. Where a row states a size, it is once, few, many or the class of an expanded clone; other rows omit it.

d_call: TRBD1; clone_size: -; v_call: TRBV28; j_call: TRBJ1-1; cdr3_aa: CASSLRRTGYTEAFF; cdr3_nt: TGTGCCAGCAGTTTAAGACGGACAGGGTACACTGAAGCTTTCTTT
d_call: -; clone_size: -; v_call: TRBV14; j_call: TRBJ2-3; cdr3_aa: CASSQPTGWADTQYF; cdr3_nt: TGTGCCAGCAGCCAACCTACCGGGTGGGCAGATACGCAGTATTTT
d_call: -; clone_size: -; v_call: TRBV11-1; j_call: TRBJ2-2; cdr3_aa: CASSLVAQSSGELFF; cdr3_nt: TGTGCCAGCAGCTTAGTGGCCCAGTCGTCCGGGGAGCTGTTTTTT
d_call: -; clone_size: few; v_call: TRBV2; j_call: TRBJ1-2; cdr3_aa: CASQGPRISYGYTF; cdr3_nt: TGTGCCAGCCAGGGGCCCAGGATCTCATATGGCTACACCTTC
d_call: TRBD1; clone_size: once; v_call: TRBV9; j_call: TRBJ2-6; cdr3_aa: CASSIDRGRGANVLTF; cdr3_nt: TGTGCCAGCAGCATAGACAGGGGGCGTGGGGCCAACGTCCTGACTTTC
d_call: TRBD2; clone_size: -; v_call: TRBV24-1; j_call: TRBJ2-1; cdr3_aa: CATSDLQRRGDTYNEQFF; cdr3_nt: TGTGCCACCAGTGATTTGCAAAGGCGGGGGGACACCTACAATGAGCAGTTCTTC
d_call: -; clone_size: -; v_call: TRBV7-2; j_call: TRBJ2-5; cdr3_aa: CASSFQGKETQYF; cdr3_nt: TGTGCCAGCAGCTTTCAGGGAAAAGAGACCCAGTACTTC
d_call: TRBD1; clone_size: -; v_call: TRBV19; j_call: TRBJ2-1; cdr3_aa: CASRSDRDSYNEQFF; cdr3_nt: TGTGCCAGTAGATCAGACAGGGACTCCTACAATGAGCAGTTCTTC
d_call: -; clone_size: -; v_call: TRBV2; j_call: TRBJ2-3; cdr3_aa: CASIEEEGTTDTQYF; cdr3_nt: TGTGCCAGCATAGAGGAGGAGGGAACGACAGATACGCAGTATTTT
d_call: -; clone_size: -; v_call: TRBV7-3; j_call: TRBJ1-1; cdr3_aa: CASSFHRVPTEAFF; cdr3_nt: TGTGCCAGCAGCTTCCACAGGGTCCCCACTGAAGCTTTCTTT
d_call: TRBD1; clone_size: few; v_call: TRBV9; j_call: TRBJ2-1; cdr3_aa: CASSVGRGGQGVWNEQFF; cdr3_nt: TGTGCCAGCAGCGTAGGAAGAGGGGGACAGGGGGTTTGGAATGAGCAGTTCTTC
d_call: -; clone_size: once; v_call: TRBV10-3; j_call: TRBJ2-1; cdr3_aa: CAISESTGSSYNEQFF; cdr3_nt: TGTGCCATCAGTGAGTCTACCGGGAGCTCCTACAATGAGCAGTTCTTC
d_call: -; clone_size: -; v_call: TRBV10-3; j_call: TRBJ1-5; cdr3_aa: CAISELEHQPQHF; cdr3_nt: TGTGCCATCAGTGAGTTGGAGCATCAGCCCCAGCATTTT
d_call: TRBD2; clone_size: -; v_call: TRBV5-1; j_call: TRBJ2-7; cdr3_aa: CASSYGLAGDYEQYF; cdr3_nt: TGCGCCAGCAGCTACGGACTAGCGGGGGACTACGAGCAGTACTTC
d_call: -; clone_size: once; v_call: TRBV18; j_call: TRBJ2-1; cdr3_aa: CASSPSRGNEQFF; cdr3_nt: TGTGCCAGCTCACCAAGCAGGGGCAATGAGCAGTTCTTC
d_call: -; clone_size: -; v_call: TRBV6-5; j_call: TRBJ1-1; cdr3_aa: CASTNSRNTEAFF; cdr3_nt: TGTGCCAGCACAAATAGCCGGAACACTGAAGCTTTCTTT
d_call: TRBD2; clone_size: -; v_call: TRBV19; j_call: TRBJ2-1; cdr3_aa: CASSRLAGGRDEQFF; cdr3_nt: TGTGCCAGTAGTAGACTAGCGGGGGGACGGGATGAGCAGTTCTTC
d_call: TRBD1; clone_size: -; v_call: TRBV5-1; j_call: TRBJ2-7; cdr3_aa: CASSLTGGIYEQYF; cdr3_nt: TGCGCCAGCAGCTTGACAGGGGGGATATACGAGCAGTACTTC
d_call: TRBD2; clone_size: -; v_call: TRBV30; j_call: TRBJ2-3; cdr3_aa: CAWSGSGGTDTQYF; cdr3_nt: TGTGCCTGGAGTGGCAGCGGGGGCACAGATACGCAGTATTTT
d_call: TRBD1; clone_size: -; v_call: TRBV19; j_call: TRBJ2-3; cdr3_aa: CASSTVGQGSTDTQYF; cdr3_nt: TGTGCCAGTAGCACGGTCGGACAGGGTAGCACAGATACGCAGTATTTT
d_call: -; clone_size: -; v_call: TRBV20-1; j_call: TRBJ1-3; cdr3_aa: CSASVVHSGNTIYF; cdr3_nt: TGCAGTGCTAGTGTTGTCCACTCTGGAAACACCATATATTTT
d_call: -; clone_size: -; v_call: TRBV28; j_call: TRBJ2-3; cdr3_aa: CASSLAATQYF; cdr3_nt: TGTGCCAGCAGTTTGGCTGCAACGCAGTATTTT
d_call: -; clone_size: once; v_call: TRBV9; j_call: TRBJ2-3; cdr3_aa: CASSVGGQSTDTQYF; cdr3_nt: TGTGCCAGCAGCGTTGGCGGGCAGAGCACAGATACGCAGTATTTT
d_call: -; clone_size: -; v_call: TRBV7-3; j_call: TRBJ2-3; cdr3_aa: CASSFTGTDTQYF; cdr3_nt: TGTGCCAGCAGTTTCACGGGGACAGATACGCAGTATTTT
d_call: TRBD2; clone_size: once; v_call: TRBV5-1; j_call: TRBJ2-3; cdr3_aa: CASSLVGTSGGTFTDTQYF; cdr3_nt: TGCGCCAGCAGCTTGGTCGGGACTAGCGGGGGGACCTTCACAGATACGCAGTATTTT
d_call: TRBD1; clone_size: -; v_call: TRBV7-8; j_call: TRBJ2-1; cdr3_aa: CASSLRQGASYNEQFF; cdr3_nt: TGTGCCAGCAGCCTGCGACAGGGGGCAAGTTACAATGAGCAGTTCTTC
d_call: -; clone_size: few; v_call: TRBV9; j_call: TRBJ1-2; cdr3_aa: CASSVAGSLNYGYTF; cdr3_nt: TGTGCCAGCAGCGTAGCAGGGTCCCTTAACTATGGCTACACCTTC
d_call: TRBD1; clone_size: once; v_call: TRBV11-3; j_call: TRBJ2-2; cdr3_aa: CASSAGTGGPGELFF; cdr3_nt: TGTGCCAGCAGCGCCGGGACAGGGGGACCCGGGGAGCTGTTTTTT
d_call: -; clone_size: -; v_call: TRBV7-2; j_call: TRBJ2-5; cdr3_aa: CASSLLGHTEETQYF; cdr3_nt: TGTGCCAGCAGCCTACTGGGACATACCGAAGAGACCCAGTACTTC
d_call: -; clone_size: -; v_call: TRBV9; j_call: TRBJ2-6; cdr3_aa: CASSVGQVLSGANVLTF; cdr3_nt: TGTGCCAGCAGCGTAGGTCAGGTGCTCTCTGGGGCCAACGTCCTGACTTTC
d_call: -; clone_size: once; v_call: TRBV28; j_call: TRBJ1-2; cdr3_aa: CASRKGSGYGYTF; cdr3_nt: TGTGCCAGCAGAAAGGGCAGCGGGTATGGCTACACCTTC
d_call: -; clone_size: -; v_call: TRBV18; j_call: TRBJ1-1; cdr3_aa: CASSPPTGNTEAFF; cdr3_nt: TGTGCCAGCTCACCACCGACAGGGAACACTGAAGCTTTCTTT
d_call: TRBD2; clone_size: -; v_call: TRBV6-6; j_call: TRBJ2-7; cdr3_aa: CASSPGGTYEQYF; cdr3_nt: TGTGCCAGCAGCCCCGGGGGGACCTACGAGCAGTACTTC
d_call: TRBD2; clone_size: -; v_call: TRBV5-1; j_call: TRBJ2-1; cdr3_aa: CASSLTAGAYNEQFF; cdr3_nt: TGCGCCAGCAGCTTGACAGCGGGGGCATACAATGAGCAGTTCTTC
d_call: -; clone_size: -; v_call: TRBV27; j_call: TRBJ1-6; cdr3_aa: CASSWDNNSPLHF; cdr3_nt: TGTGCCAGCAGTTGGGACAATAATTCACCCCTCCACTTT
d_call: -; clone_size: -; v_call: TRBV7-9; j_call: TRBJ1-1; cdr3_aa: CASSLGTGMNTEAFF; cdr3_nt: TGTGCCAGCAGCTTGGGAACAGGGATGAACACTGAAGCTTTCTTT
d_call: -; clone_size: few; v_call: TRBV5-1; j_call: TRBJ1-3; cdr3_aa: CASSFASPPSGNTIYF; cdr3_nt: TGCGCCAGCAGCTTCGCGTCACCACCATCTGGAAACACCATATATTTT
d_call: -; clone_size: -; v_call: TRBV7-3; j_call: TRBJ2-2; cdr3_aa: CASSLNTGELFF; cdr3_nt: TGTGCCAGCAGCCTGAACACCGGGGAGCTGTTTTTT
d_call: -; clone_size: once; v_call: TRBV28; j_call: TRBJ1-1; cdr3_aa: CASSFGGTYTEAFF; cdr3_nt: TGTGCCAGCAGTTTCGGGGGGACCTACACTGAAGCTTTCTTT
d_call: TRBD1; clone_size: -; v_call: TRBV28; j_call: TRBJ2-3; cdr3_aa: CASSLSNPGQGAYGTDTQYF; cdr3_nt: TGTGCCAGCAGTTTATCGAACCCGGGACAGGGGGCGTACGGCACAGATACGCAGTATTTT
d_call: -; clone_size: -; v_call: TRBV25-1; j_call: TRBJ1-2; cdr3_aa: CASRGGVYGYTF; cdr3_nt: TGTGCCAGCAGGGGGGGGGTCTATGGCTACACCTTC
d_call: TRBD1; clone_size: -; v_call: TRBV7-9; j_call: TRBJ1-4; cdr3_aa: CASSLVITRGQGNEKLFF; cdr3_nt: TGTGCCAGCAGCTTAGTAATAACACGGGGACAGGGGAATGAAAAACTGTTTTTT
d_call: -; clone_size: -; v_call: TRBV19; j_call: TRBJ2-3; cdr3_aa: CASSKGGGSTDTQYF; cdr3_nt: TGTGCCAGTAGTAAAGGGGGGGGTAGCACAGATACGCAGTATTTT
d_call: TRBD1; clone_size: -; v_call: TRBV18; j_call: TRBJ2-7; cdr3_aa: CASSLGDRAYEQYF; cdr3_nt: TGTGCCAGCTCACTAGGGGACAGGGCCTACGAGCAGTACTTC